One T cell receptor (beta chain) is described in this entry. The antigen is undetermined. None of the donors, who were healthy HIV-negative adults, had recently had acute infections or vaccinations. This table comes from immunoSEQ multiplex PCR, and its TCRdb copy is limited to in-frame clones, with some not included. The data contain 300,000 to 400,000 clones, roughly 70% of them singletons. V was cut by 2 bases and J by 1 base, with 6 bases left in between. The germline V gene encodes CDR1 SGHTS and CDR2 YDEGEE. This CDR3 has 14 residues. These data originate in a study of shared clonotypes between healthy human individuals. Study summary: The people who gave samples were a couple of women and three men aged 18 to 49.

Findings and caveats of the study: Enrolling few donors narrowed the genetic and exposure-history diversity that was represented. Even with large depth, rarefaction showed that sorted-subset sequencing was incomplete.

This sequence joins TRBV5-8 and TRBJ2-2; no clear D gene. This TCR came from a man aged 25 to 40 in good health. Input material: memory CD4+ T cells sorted from blood. As to subset: CD45RA-negative fraction. CDR3 coding DNA: TGTGCCAGCAGCTTTGGCGTGAACACCGGGGAGCTGTTTTTT. Translation gives CASSFGVNTGELFF.